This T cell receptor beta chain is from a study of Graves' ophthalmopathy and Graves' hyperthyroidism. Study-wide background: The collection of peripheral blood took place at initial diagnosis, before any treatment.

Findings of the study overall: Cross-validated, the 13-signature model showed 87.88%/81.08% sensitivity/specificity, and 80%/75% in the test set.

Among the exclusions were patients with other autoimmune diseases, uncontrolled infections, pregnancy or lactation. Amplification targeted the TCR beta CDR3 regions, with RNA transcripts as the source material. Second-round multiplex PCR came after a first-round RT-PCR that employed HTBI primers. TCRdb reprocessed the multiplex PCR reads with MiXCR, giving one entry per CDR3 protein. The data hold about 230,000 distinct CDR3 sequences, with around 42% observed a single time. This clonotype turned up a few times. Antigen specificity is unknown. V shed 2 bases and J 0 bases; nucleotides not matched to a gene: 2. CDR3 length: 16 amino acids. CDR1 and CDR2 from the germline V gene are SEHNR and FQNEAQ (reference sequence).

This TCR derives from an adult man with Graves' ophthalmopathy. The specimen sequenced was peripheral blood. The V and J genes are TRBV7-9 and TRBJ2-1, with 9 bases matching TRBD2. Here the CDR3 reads CASSLLAGSSYNEQFF. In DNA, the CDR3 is TGTGCCAGCAGCTTACTAGCGGGAAGCTCCTACAATGAGCAGTTCTTC. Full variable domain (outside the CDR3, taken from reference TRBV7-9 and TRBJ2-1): DTGVSQNPRHKITKRGQNVTFRCDPISEHNRLYWYRQTLGQGPEFLTYFQNEAQLEKSRLLSDRFSAERPKGSFSTLEIQRTEQGDSAMYLCASSLLAGSSYNEQFFGPGTRLTVL.